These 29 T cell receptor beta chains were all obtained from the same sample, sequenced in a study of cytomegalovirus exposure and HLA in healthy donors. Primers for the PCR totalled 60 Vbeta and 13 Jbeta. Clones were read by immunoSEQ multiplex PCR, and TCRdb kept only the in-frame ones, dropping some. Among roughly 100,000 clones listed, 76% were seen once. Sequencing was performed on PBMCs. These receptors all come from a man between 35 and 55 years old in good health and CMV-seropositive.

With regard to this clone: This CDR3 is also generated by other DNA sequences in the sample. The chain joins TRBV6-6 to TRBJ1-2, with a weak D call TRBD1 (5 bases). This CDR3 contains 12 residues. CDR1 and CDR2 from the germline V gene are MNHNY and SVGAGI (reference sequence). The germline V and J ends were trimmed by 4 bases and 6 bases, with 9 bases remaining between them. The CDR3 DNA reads TGTGCCAGCAGTTCTGGGGGGGATGGCTACACCTTC. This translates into CASSSGGDGYTF.

The CDR3 DNA reads as TGTGCCAGCTCACCAGCCGGGAGAATCAATCAGCCCCAGCATTTT. Residues: CASSPAGRINQPQHF. The chain carries TRBV18 and TRBJ1-5; no clear D gene. CDR1 is KGHSH and CDR2 is LQKENI in the germline V gene. Trimming left V 2 bases short and J 3 bases short, with 11 bases between. The CDR3 length is 15 residues.

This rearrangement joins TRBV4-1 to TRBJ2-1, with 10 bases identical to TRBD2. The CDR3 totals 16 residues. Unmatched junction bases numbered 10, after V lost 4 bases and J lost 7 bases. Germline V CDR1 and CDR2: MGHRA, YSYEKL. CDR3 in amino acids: CASSLGLAVDFNEQFF. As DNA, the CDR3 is TGCGCCAGCAGCCTCGGACTAGCGGTCGATTTTAATGAGCAGTTCTTC.

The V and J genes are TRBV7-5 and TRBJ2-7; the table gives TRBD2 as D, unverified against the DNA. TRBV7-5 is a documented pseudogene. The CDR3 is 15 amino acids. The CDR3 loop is CARSLAEGPTYEQYF. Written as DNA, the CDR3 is TGTGCCAGAAGCTTAGCAGAGGGCCCAACCTACGAGCAGTACTTC.

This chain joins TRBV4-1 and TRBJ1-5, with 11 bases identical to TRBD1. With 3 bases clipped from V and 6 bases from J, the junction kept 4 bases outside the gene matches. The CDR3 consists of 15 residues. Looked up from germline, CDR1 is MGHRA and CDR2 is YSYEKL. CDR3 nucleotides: TGCGCCAGCAGCCACGGACAGGGGGCGGGTCAGCCCCAGCATTTT. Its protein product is CASSHGQGAGQPQHF.

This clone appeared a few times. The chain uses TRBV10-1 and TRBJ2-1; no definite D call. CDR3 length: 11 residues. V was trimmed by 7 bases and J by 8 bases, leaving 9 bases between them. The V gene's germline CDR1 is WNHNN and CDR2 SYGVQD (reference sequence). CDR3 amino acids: CASKAQDEQFF. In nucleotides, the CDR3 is TGCGCCAGCAAGGCTCAGGATGAGCAGTTCTTC.

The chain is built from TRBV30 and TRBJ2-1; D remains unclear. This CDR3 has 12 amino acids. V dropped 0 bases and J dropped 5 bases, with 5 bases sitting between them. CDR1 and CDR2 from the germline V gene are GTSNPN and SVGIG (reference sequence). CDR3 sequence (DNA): TGTGCCTGGAGTGTTCGTAACAATGAGCAGTTCTTC. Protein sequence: CAWSVRNNEQFF.

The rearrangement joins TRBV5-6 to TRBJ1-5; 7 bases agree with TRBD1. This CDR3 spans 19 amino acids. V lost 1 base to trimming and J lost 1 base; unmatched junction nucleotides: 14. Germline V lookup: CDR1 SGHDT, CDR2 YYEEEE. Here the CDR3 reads CASSLWPKRHRGSNQPQHF. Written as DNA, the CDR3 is TGTGCCAGCAGCTTGTGGCCTAAAAGACACAGGGGAAGCAATCAGCCCCAGCATTTT.

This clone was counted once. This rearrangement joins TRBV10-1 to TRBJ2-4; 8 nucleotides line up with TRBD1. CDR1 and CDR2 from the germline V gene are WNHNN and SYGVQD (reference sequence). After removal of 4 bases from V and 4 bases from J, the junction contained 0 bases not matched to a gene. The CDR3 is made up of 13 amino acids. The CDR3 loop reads CASSGTGKNIQYF. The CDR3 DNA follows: TGCGCCAGCAGTGGGACAGGGAAAAACATTCAGTACTTC.

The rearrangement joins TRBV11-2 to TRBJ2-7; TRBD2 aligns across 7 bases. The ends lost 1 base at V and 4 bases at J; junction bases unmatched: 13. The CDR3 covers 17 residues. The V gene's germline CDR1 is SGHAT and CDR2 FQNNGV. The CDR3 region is CASSLVGVAGFSYEQYF. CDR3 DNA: TGTGCCAGCAGCTTAGTTGGAGTAGCGGGCTTTTCTTACGAGCAGTACTTC.

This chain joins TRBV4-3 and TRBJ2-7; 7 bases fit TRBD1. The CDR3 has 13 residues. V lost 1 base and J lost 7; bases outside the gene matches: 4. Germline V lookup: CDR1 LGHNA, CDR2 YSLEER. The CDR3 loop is CASSQGTGAEQYF. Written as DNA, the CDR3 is TGCGCCAGCAGCCAAGGAACAGGGGCTGAGCAGTACTTC.

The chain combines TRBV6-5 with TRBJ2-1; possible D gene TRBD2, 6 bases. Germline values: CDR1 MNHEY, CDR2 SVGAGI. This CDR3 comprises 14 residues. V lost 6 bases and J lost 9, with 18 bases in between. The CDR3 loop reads CASRDADYYGEQFF. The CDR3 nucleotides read TGTGCCAGCAGAGACGCGGACTACTACGGTGAGCAGTTCTTC.

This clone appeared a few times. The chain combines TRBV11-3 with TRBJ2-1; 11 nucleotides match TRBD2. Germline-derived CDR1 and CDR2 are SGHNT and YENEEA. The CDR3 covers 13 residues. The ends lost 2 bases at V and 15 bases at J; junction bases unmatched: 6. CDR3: CASSLSTSGSLFF. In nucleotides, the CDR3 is TGTGCCAGCAGCTTAAGCACTAGCGGGAGTCTGTTCTTC.

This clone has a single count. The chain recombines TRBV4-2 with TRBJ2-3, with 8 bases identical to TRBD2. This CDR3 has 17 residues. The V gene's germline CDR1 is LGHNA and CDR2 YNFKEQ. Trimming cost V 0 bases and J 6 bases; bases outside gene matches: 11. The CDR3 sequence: CASSQESLAARPDTQYF. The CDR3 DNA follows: TGTGCCAGCAGCCAAGAGTCACTAGCGGCAAGGCCTGATACGCAGTATTTT.

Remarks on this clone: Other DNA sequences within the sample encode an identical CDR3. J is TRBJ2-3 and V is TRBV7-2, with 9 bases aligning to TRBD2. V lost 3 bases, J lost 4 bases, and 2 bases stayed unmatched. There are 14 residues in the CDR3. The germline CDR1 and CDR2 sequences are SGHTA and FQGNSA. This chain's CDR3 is CASSLGLAADTQYF. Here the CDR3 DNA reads TGTGCCAGCAGCTTGGGACTAGCAGCAGATACGCAGTATTTT.

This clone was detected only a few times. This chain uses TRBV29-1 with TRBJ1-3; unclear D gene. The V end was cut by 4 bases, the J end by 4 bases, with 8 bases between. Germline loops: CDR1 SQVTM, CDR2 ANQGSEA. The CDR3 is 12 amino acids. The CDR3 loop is CSVGTRGNTIYF. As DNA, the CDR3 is TGCAGCGTTGGCACCCGGGGAAACACCATATATTTT.

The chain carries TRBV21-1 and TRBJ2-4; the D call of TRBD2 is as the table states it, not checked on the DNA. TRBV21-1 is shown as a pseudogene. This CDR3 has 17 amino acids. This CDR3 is CASSKRGGLLAKNIQYF. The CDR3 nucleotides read TGTGCCAGCAGCAAAAGGGGAGGGTTGCTAGCCAAAAACATTCAGTACTTC.

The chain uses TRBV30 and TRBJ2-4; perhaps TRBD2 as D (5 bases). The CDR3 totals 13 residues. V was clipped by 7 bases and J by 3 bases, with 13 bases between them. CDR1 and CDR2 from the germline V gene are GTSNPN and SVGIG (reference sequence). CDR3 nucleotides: TGTGCCTCTAGAGAGGGAGTCAAAAACATTCAGTACTTC. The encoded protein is CASREGVKNIQYF.

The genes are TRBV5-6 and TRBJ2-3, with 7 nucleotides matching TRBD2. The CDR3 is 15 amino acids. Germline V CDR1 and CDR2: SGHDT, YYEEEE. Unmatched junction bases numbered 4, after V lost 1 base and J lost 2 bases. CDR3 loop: CASSLWGGYTDTQYF. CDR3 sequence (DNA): TGTGCCAGCAGCTTGTGGGGGGGATACACAGATACGCAGTATTTT.

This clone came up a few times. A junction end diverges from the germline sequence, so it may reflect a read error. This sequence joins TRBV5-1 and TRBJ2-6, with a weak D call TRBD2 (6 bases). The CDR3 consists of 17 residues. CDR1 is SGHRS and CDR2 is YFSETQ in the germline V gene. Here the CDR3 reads CASSSGDHFSGANGLTF. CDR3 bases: TGCGCCAGCAGCTCGGGGGACCACTTCTCTGGGGCCAACGGCCTGACTTTC.

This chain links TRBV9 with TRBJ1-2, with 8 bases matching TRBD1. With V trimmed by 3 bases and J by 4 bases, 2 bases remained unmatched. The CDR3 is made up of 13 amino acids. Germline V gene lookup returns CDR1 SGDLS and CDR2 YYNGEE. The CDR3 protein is CASSGQGRYGYTF. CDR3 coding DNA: TGTGCCAGCAGCGGACAGGGGCGCTATGGCTACACCTTC.

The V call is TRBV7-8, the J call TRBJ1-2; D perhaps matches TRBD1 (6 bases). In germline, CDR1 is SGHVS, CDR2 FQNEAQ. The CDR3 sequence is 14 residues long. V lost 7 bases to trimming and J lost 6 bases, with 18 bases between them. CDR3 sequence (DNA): TGTGCCAGCACCCGCTTACGGACAGAGGATGGCTACACCTTC. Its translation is CASTRLRTEDGYTF.

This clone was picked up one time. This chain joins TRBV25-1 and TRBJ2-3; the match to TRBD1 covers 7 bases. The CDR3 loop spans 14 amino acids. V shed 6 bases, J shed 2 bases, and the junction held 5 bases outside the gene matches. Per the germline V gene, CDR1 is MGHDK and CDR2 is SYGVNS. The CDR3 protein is CASRRTGFTDTQYF. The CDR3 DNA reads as TGTGCCAGCAGGCGGACAGGATTCACAGATACGCAGTATTTT.

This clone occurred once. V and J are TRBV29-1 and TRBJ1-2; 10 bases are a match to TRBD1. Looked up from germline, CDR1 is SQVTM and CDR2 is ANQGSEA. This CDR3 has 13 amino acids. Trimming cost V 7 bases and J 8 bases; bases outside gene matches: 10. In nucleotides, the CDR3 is TGCAGCGCTACGGACAGGGGGAATTGGGGCTACACCTTC. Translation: CSATDRGNWGYTF.

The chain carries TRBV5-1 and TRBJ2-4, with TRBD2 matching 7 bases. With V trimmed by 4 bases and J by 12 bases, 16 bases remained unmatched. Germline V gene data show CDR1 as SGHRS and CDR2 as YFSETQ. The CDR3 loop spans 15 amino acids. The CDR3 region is CASSPGGGEAYSQYF. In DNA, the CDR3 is TGCGCCAGCAGCCCTGGTGGGGGGGAGGCTTACAGTCAGTACTTC. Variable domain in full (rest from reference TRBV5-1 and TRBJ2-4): KAGVTQTPRYLIKTRGQQVTLSCSPISGHRSVSWYQQTPGQGLQFLFEYFSETQRNKGNFPGRFSGRQFSNSRSEMNVSTLELGDSALYLCASSPGGGEAYSQYFGAGTRLSVL.

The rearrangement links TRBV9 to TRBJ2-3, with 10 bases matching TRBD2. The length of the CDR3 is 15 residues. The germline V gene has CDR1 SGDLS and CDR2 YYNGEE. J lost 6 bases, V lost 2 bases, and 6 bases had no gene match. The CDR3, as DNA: TGTGCCAGCAGCGTGTTAGCGGGAGGTGGGGATACGCAGTATTTT. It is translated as CASSVLAGGGDTQYF.

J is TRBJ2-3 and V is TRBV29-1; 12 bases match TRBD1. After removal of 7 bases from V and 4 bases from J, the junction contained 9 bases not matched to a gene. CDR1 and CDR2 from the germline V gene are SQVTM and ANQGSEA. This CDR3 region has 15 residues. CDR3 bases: TGCAGCGGTACCGGGACAGGGGGCGAGGCAGATACGCAGTATTTT. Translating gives CSGTGTGGEADTQYF.

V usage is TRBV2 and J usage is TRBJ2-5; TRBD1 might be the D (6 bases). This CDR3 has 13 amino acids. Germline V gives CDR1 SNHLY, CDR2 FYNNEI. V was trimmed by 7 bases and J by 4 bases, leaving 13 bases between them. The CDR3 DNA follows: TGTGCCAGCACAGGGGACGGGGTAGAGACCCAGTACTTC. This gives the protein CASTGDGVETQYF.

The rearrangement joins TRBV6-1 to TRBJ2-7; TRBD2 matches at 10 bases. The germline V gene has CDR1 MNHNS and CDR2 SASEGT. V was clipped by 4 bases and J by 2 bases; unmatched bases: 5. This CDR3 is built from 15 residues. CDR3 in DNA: TGTGCCAGCAGTGGACTAGCGGGTACTCCCTACGAGCAGTACTTC. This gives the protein CASSGLAGTPYEQYF.